The table lists the clone carrying this T cell receptor (beta chain) with many counts. The target antigen is unknown. The sample originates from a study of T cell repertoires in cytomegalovirus infection. Study-level background: Indications came from public TCR beta signatures; they pointed to CMV infection and to a matching HLA type.

The CDR3 is 13 residues long. The germline V gene has CDR1 SGHNT and CDR2 YENEEA. V shed 5 bases and J shed 2 bases, with 9 bases lying between them. TCRdb called the reads again in MiXCR, with one record for every CDR3 protein. The sample lists tens of thousands of distinct CDR3 sequences, 20% to 25% occurring once. Whole-study results and caveats: There were HLA-C-restricted CMV-specific TCR beta clonotypes dominating the ex vivo response.

The V and J genes are TRBV11-3 and TRBJ2-5, with a possible D match to TRBD2 (5 bases). The material was CD8+ T cells from cultured PBMCs, obtained from culture after CMV antigen stimulation. The TCR was taken from a human donor in good health (CMV status not recorded). Some clones in this sample may be carry-over from other donors' samples. The CDR3 DNA reads as TGTGCCAGCAGCGCCCGGGGTCAAGAGACCCAGTACTTC. Protein sequence: CASSARGQETQYF.